These 32 T cell receptor beta chains were sequenced from one sample in a study of T cells in localized non-small cell lung cancer. Data came from immunoSEQ multiplex PCR; TCRdb stores just in-frame clones and leaves some out. In the table there are 1,500 to 1,600 clones, around 21% of which are singletons. Specimen: lung tumor tissue, collected before any cancer treatment. These receptors were collected from a male donor at least 60 years old with stage III lung adenocarcinoma.

This clone was detected only a few times. The rearrangement links TRBV6-8 to TRBJ2-7; D is unclear. In germline, CDR1 is MNHGY, CDR2 SAAAGT. Trimming pared 8 bases from V and 2 bases from J, leaving 10 bases between. CDR3 size: 12 residues. CDR3 sequence reads: CASLRAPYEQYF. The CDR3 DNA sequence: TGTGCCAGCCTCCGTGCCCCCTACGAGCAGTACTTC.

By sample share, this clone is large. The rearrangement links TRBV6-8 to TRBJ1-5; D is unresolved. CDR1 and CDR2 from the germline V gene are MNHGY and SAAAGT. The CDR3 has 17 amino acids. V was trimmed by 5 bases and J by 0 bases, leaving 17 bases between them. CDR3 sequence reads: CASSAAQSEISNQPQHF. The CDR3 nucleotides are TGTGCCAGCAGTGCAGCCCAGTCAGAGATTAGCAATCAGCCCCAGCATTTT.

V and J are TRBV6-8 and TRBJ2-7, with D hard to call. Trimming pared 7 bases from V and 0 bases from J, leaving 16 bases between. The CDR3 is 15 amino acids. Germline CDR1 and CDR2: MNHGY and SAAAGT. This CDR3 reads CASTPNLPNSYEQYF. As DNA, the CDR3 is TGTGCCAGCACCCCCAACCTTCCGAACTCCTACGAGCAGTACTTC.

This clone was detected only a few times. The V and J genes are TRBV9 and TRBJ1-4; D gene uncertain. The CDR3 contains 13 residues. The V and J ends lost 10 bases and 4 bases respectively, with 14 bases between them. Looked up from germline, CDR1 is SGDLS and CDR2 is YYNGEE. In DNA, the CDR3 is TGTGCCTCCCAAGCCCAGATTAATGAAAAACTGTTTTTT. Translating gives CASQAQINEKLFF. Full variable domain (missing parts from reference TRBV9 and TRBJ1-4): DSGVTQTPKHLITATGQRVTLRCSPRSGDLSVYWYQQSLDQGLQFLIQYYNGEERAKGNILERFSAQQFPDLHSELNLSSLELGDSALYFCASQAQINEKLFFGSGTQLSVL.

This sequence joins TRBV5-1 and TRBJ2-1; D unclear. CDR1 SGHRS and CDR2 YFSETQ come from the germline V gene. CDR3 length: 15 residues. The V and J ends lost 0 bases and 2 bases respectively, with 9 bases between them. The CDR3 loop reads CASSLDLGPYNEQFF. As DNA, the CDR3 is TGCGCCAGCAGCTTGGATCTCGGGCCCTACAATGAGCAGTTCTTC. Variable domain in full (rest from reference TRBV5-1 and TRBJ2-1): KAGVTQTPRYLIKTRGQQVTLSCSPISGHRSVSWYQQTPGQGLQFLFEYFSETQRNKGNFPGRFSGRQFSNSRSEMNVSTLELGDSALYLCASSLDLGPYNEQFFGPGTRLTVL.

This chain links TRBV30 with TRBJ2-2; possible D gene TRBD1, 5 bases. Trimming took 3 bases from V and 2 from J, leaving 10 bases between them. The CDR3 is 14 amino acids. CDR1 and CDR2 from the germline V gene are GTSNPN and SVGIG (reference sequence). The CDR3 sequence: CAWSGRANTGELFF. The CDR3 DNA reads as TGTGCCTGGAGCGGCAGGGCTAACACCGGGGAGCTGTTTTTT.

This rearrangement joins TRBV9 to TRBJ2-1, with D hard to call. The CDR3 runs to 15 residues. Trimming removed 4 bases at V and 6 bases at J, with 17 bases between. Germline V CDR1 and CDR2: SGDLS, YYNGEE. The CDR3 region has the DNA TGTGCCAGCAGCCGTAACTGGTGGCCCGGCAATGAGCAGTTCTTC. This translates into CASSRNWWPGNEQFF.

This clone was counted between two and nine times. This chain connects TRBV6-8 to TRBJ2-1; D possibly corresponds to TRBD2 (6 bases). V lost 10 bases, J lost 0 bases, and 19 bases lay in between. The CDR3 covers 16 residues. Germline loops: CDR1 MNHGY, CDR2 SAAAGT. CDR3 sequence (DNA): TGTGCCATCAAAGGGGTGGCGGGAAGCTCCTACAATGAGCAGTTCTTC. Its protein is CAIKGVAGSSYNEQFF.

This clone is medium-sized. The chain employs TRBV6-8 and TRBJ1-6, with 8 bases that match TRBD1. The J segment lost 6 bases and the V segment lost 6 bases, leaving 4 bases of the junction unmatched. This CDR3 has 14 amino acids. Germline lookup yields CDR1 MNHGY and CDR2 SAAAGT. CDR3 sequence (DNA): TGTGCCAGCAGAGGCGGACAGGGTAATTCACCCCTCCACTTT. Translated, it gives CASRGGQGNSPLHF.

This clone was counted between two and nine times. The gene calls are TRBV6-8 and TRBJ2-7; possibly TRBD2 for D (5 bases). CDR1 is MNHGY and CDR2 is SAAAGT in the germline V gene. This CDR3 contains 18 residues. The V gene lost 6 bases and the J gene lost 2 bases, with 26 bases spanning the gap. This CDR3 reads CASSNAGLKGGSTYEQYF. In nucleotides, the CDR3 is TGTGCCAGCAGCAACGCAGGTCTAAAGGGCGGGTCGACCTACGAGCAGTACTTC.

This clone has just a few counts. This rearrangement joins TRBV9 to TRBJ1-1; 7 nucleotides line up with TRBD1. V shed 0 bases and J 1 base; nucleotides not matched to a gene: 3. This CDR3 has 15 residues. Germline CDR1 reads SGDLS; CDR2 reads YYNGEE. The CDR3 protein is CASSVGTGANTEAFF. As DNA, the CDR3 is TGTGCCAGCAGCGTAGGGACAGGAGCGAACACTGAAGCTTTCTTT.

The chain employs TRBV6-8 and TRBJ1-5; 7 nucleotides agree with TRBD1. The CDR3 runs 13 residues. Germline CDR1 and CDR2: MNHGY and SAAAGT. With V trimmed by 4 bases and J by 4 bases, 1 base remained unmatched. The CDR3 is CASSWDRNQPQHF. CDR3 DNA sequence: TGTGCCAGCAGTTGGGACAGAAATCAGCCCCAGCATTTT.

V usage is TRBV30 and J usage is TRBJ1-3, with D uncertain. The CDR3 runs to 12 residues. CDR1 GTSNPN and CDR2 SVGIG come from the germline V gene (reference sequence). Between the trimmed V and J ends, which lost 3 bases and 7 bases, there was a span of 10 bases. CDR3 sequence: CAWSLIGNTIYF. The CDR3 region has the DNA TGTGCCTGGAGCTTAATAGGGAACACCATATATTTT.

The rearrangement uses TRBV30 and TRBJ1-6; 7 bases match TRBD1. The CDR3 runs to 18 residues. Germline-derived CDR1 and CDR2 are GTSNPN and SVGIG (reference sequence). V shed 3 bases and J 6 bases; nucleotides not matched to a gene: 17. This CDR3 is CAWSLPLGQSDLNSPLHF. In DNA form, the CDR3 reads TGTGCCTGGAGCCTTCCTTTGGGACAGTCAGATCTTAATTCACCCCTCCACTTT.

V gene TRBV10-2 combines with J gene TRBJ2-7, with 7 bases that match TRBD1. In germline, CDR1 is WSHSY, CDR2 SAAADI. V lost 6 bases to trimming and J lost 6 bases; unmatched junction nucleotides: 8. The CDR3 loop spans 13 amino acids. CDR3 nucleotide sequence: TGCGCCAGCAGCCTCGAGGGGGCGGGCGAGCAGTACTTC. This translates into CASSLEGAGEQYF.

This clone was detected only a few times. The chain links TRBV6-8 to TRBJ1-6; the match to TRBD1 covers 7 bases. V was clipped by 2 bases and J by 7 bases; unmatched bases: 11. Germline V lookup: CDR1 MNHGY, CDR2 SAAAGT. This CDR3 has 17 amino acids. The CDR3 loop is CASSYPNRQGTNSPLHF. As DNA, the CDR3 is TGTGCCAGCAGTTACCCGAATCGACAGGGAACCAATTCACCCCTCCACTTT.

This clone was observed a few times. V gene TRBV25-1 combines with J gene TRBJ2-5, with 15 positions matching TRBD2. The CDR3 is made up of 17 amino acids. Trimming removed 1 base from V and 7 bases from J; junction bases left unmatched: 7. Germline CDR1 MGHDK, CDR2 SYGVNS. CDR3 coding DNA: TGTGCCAGCAGTGAATTGGGGACTAGCGGGGGGTCTGGGACCCAGTACTTC. This gives the protein CASSELGTSGGSGTQYF.

This clone has only a few counts. The rearrangement links TRBV19 to TRBJ1-4; 7 positions agree with TRBD1. The length of the CDR3 is 16 residues. Per the germline V gene, CDR1 is LNHDA and CDR2 is SQIVND (reference sequence). V lost 5 bases to trimming and J lost 4 bases; unmatched junction nucleotides: 10. CDR3 loop: CASSAPGQTLNEKLFF. In nucleotides, the CDR3 is TGTGCCAGTAGTGCCCCGGGACAGACCCTTAATGAAAAACTGTTTTTT.

Judged by abundance, this clone is medium-sized. CDR3 DNA sequence: TGCGCCAGCAGTTATGAAGGGAACACTGAAGCTTTCTTT. Translated, it gives CASSYEGNTEAFF. The chain combines TRBV23-1 with TRBJ1-1; no clear D. TRBV23-1 is marked as an open reading frame, function uncertain. The CDR3 runs 13 residues. V lost 5 bases to trimming and J lost 1 base, with 8 bases between them.

This clone was seen only once. This chain's CDR3 is CASSLGQATTGELFF. The CDR3 DNA reads as TGCGCCAGCAGCTTAGGGCAGGCAACCACCGGGGAGCTGTTTTTT. The rearrangement joins TRBV5-1 to TRBJ2-2; D remains ambiguous. The CDR3 has 15 residues. The V gene lost 2 bases and the J gene lost 4 bases, with 12 bases spanning the gap. The germline V gene encodes CDR1 SGHRS and CDR2 YFSETQ.

The chain has TRBV19 and TRBJ2-1; TRBD1 aligns across 7 bases. Germline lookup yields CDR1 LNHDA and CDR2 SQIVND (reference sequence). The J segment lost 7 bases and the V segment lost 6 bases, leaving 15 bases of the junction unmatched. The length of the CDR3 is 16 residues. The CDR3 bases are TGTGCCAGTAGAAGGAAGGTAACGGCAGGGGGAAATGAGCAGTTCTTC. It yields the protein CASRRKVTAGGNEQFF.

This clone was seen more than once but under ten times. The chain links TRBV28 to TRBJ1-2; D is possibly TRBD1 (5 bases). The germline gives CDR1 MDHEN, CDR2 SYDVKM. The CDR3 extends over 14 amino acids. The ends were cut back, 4 bases at V and 5 bases at J, with 14 bases in the middle. In nucleotides, the CDR3 is TGTGCCAGCAGTTCCGGGACGATGGGGTATGGCTACACCTTC. Protein sequence: CASSSGTMGYGYTF.

The chain uses TRBV5-1 and TRBJ1-2; D not resolved. Trimming took 0 bases from V and 4 from J, leaving 19 bases between them. The germline gives CDR1 SGHRS, CDR2 YFSETQ. CDR3 length equals 17 residues. This chain's CDR3 is CASSLDFFGVGGYGYTF. In nucleotides, the CDR3 is TGCGCCAGCAGCTTGGACTTTTTCGGGGTTGGAGGCTATGGCTACACCTTC.

In this sample, this clone turned up a few times. The rearrangement joins TRBV11-3 to TRBJ1-3, with D tentatively TRBD1 (5 bases). V lost 5 bases, J lost 0 bases, and 11 bases lay in between. The CDR3 totals 15 residues. Germline V gene sequence: CDR1 SGHNT, CDR2 YENEEA. CDR3 sequence reads: CASSPGTSSGNTIYF. The CDR3, as DNA: TGTGCCAGCAGCCCCGGGACGTCCTCTGGAAACACCATATATTTT.

The rearrangement links TRBV14 to TRBJ1-6; D is unresolved. The CDR3 sequence is 12 residues long. Germline V gene sequence: CDR1 SGHDN, CDR2 FVKESK. Trimming cost V 0 bases and J 15 bases, with 9 bases left between them. The DNA of the CDR3 is TGTGCCAGCAGCCAAGATCGGGTCCGCCTCCACTTT. Protein: CASSQDRVRLHF.

This clone showed up just a few times. The V call is TRBV11-3, the J call TRBJ1-1, with no clear D. Germline V gene sequence: CDR1 SGHNT, CDR2 YENEEA. This CDR3 has 16 amino acids. V lost 2 bases, J lost 0 bases, and 13 bases lay in between. The CDR3 DNA reads as TGTGCCAGCAGCTTACGGTTTAACAAAGTGAACACTGAAGCTTTCTTT. Its translation: CASSLRFNKVNTEAFF.

In this sample, this clone is medium-sized. The rearrangement links TRBV6-8 to TRBJ1-2, with no clear D. From germline, CDR1 is MNHGY and CDR2 SAAAGT. The CDR3 totals 15 residues. Trimming stripped 0 bases from V and 7 bases from J, with 15 bases between. Here the CDR3 reads CASSYSESASGGYTF. CDR3 DNA: TGTGCCAGCAGTTACTCAGAGTCAGCGAGTGGTGGCTACACCTTC.

This rearrangement joins TRBV30 to TRBJ2-2; 7 bases fit TRBD1. In germline, CDR1 is GTSNPN, CDR2 SVGIG (reference sequence). J gave up 5 bases and V 4 bases, and 7 bases lay outside the gene matches. The CDR3 is made up of 14 amino acids. CDR3 bases: TGTGCCTGGATCGGACAGGCCCGGACCGGGGAGCTGTTTTTT. Its protein product is CAWIGQARTGELFF.

This clone is medium-sized by share. V and J are TRBV9 and TRBJ1-2, with D hard to call. Germline CDR1 and CDR2: SGDLS and YYNGEE. The ends were cut back, 5 bases at V and 1 base at J, with 15 bases in the middle. The CDR3 length is 15 residues. The CDR3 protein is CASSERSAINYGYTF. Here the CDR3 DNA reads TGTGCCAGCAGTGAACGGTCAGCGATTAACTATGGCTACACCTTC.

The chain is built from TRBV18 and TRBJ1-6, with no clear D. From germline, CDR1 is KGHSH and CDR2 LQKENI. Trimming removed 1 base from V and 5 bases from J, with 9 bases in between. The CDR3 length is 15 residues. DNA for the CDR3: TGTGCCAGCTCACCACAGAGGCCCGATAATTCACCCCTCCACTTT. As protein: CASSPQRPDNSPLHF.

V and J are TRBV6-8 and TRBJ1-1; 9 bases are shared with TRBD1. Per the germline V gene, CDR1 is MNHGY and CDR2 is SAAAGT. The V and J ends lost 5 bases and 4 bases, in that order; junction bases with no gene match: 5. This CDR3 contains 14 residues. The CDR3 DNA is TGTGCCAGCAGTCCCGGACAGGGGAGCACTGAAGCTTTCTTT. This translates into CASSPGQGSTEAFF.

This clone was detected only once. The chain carries TRBV29-1 and TRBJ2-1, with TRBD2 matching 8 bases. CDR3 length: 13 amino acids. CDR1 and CDR2 (germline): SQVTM, ANQGSEA. V shed 3 bases and J 6 bases; nucleotides not matched to a gene: 4. The CDR3 protein is CSVENGGANEQFF. As DNA, the CDR3 is TGCAGCGTTGAGAACGGGGGGGCCAATGAGCAGTTCTTC.